The 15 T cell receptor beta chains below all came from one sample that was sequenced in a study of cytomegalovirus exposure and HLA in healthy donors. Primers included in the PCR were 60 Vbeta and 13 Jbeta primers. Sequencing used immunoSEQ multiplex PCR; TCRdb keeps in-frame clones, though not all of them. The table shows 170,000 or so clones, with approximately 82% occurring only once. The sequenced sample consisted of PBMCs. These receptors all come from a woman aged 25 to 45 in good health and CMV-seronegative.

This clone has just one count. The gene calls are TRBV28 and TRBJ1-5, with unresolved D. Trimming cost V 1 base and J 7 bases, with 5 bases left between them. Per germline, CDR1 MDHEN and CDR2 SYDVKM. The CDR3 is made up of 12 amino acids. The CDR3 DNA reads as TGTGCCAGCAGTTTATCCGGGCAGCCCCAGCATTTT. The encoded protein is CASSLSGQPQHF.

The J gene is TRBJ1-1, the V gene TRBV6-1; D is unresolved. CDR1 and CDR2 from the germline V gene are MNHNS and SASEGT. Trimming shortened V by 1 base and J by 0 bases, and 9 bases separated the two germline ends. The CDR3 spans 15 residues. CDR3 in amino acids: CASSEVPVLNTEAFF. The CDR3 coding sequence is TGTGCCAGCAGTGAAGTGCCAGTCTTGAACACTGAAGCTTTCTTT.

Note on this clone: A junction end diverges from the germline sequence, so it may reflect a read error. This chain uses TRBV7-9 with TRBJ2-4; maybe TRBD1 (6 bases). The CDR3 length is 16 residues. Germline CDR1 and CDR2: SEHNR and FQNEAQ (reference sequence). The chain's CDR3 is CSSSAGAGLVKNSQYF. The CDR3 coding sequence is TGTTCCAGCAGCGCAGGGGCCGGCTTAGTCAAAAACAGTCAGTACTTC.

This clone was detected only once. This sequence joins TRBV6-6 and TRBJ2-7; 7 bases match TRBD2. Germline CDR1 is MNHNY and CDR2 is SVGAGI (reference sequence). V shed 2 bases, J shed 3 bases, and the junction held 4 bases outside the gene matches. CDR3 length: 14 residues. The DNA for the CDR3 is TGTGCCAGCAGTTACAGCGGGGATAACTACGAGCAGTACTTC. It translates to CASSYSGDNYEQYF.

The chain recombines TRBV4-2 with TRBJ1-6; the D is unclear. The CDR3 is 16 amino acids. The germline gives CDR1 LGHNA, CDR2 YNFKEQ. V lost 1 base, J lost 4 bases, and 11 bases lay in between. CDR3 in DNA: TGTGCCAGCAGCCAAGGCGGACTGATGTATAATTCACCCCTCCACTTT. This encodes CASSQGGLMYNSPLHF.

The chain links TRBV2 to TRBJ2-7; 7 bases line up with TRBD1. J lost 6 bases, V lost 4 bases, and 3 bases had no gene match. The germline V gene encodes CDR1 SNHLY and CDR2 FYNNEI. This CDR3 has 12 residues. CDR3 loop: CASSGGTVEQYF. In nucleotides, the CDR3 is TGTGCCAGCAGTGGAGGGACAGTCGAGCAGTACTTC.

This clone has more than one count but fewer than ten. Here the CDR3 DNA reads TGTGCCAGCAGAACCCCAGGGGGTAATAATTCACCCCTCCACTTT. It is translated as CASRTPGGNNSPLHF. V usage is TRBV6-5 and J usage is TRBJ1-6, with 7 bases aligning to TRBD1. V dropped 6 bases and J dropped 5; count of bases not matched to a gene: 7. Per the germline V gene, CDR1 is MNHEY and CDR2 is SVGAGI. This CDR3 spans 15 amino acids.

V is TRBV19 and J is TRBJ2-7; a weak D match, TRBD1 (5 bases). CDR3 length equals 15 residues. Per the germline V gene, CDR1 is LNHDA and CDR2 is SQIVND (reference sequence). Trimming took 10 bases from V and 3 from J, leaving 22 bases between them. CDR3 region: CATSVTGGGDYEQYF. DNA of the CDR3: TGTGCCACCTCGGTCACAGGCGGTGGAGACTACGAGCAGTACTTC.

The chain joins TRBV5-1 to TRBJ1-5; D is unresolved. This CDR3 is built from 14 residues. V gave up 4 bases and J gave up 2 bases, with 10 bases separating them. In germline, CDR1 is SGHRS, CDR2 YFSETQ. CDR3 in DNA: TGCGCCAGCAGCCCCCTTAGTGGCAATCAGCCCCAGCATTTT. Amino acids: CASSPLSGNQPQHF.

This chain joins TRBV6-4 and TRBJ1-2; 10 bases are a match to TRBD1. In germline, CDR1 is MRHNA, CDR2 SNTAGT. CDR3 size: 15 residues. V dropped 5 bases and J dropped 9; count of bases not matched to a gene: 12. CDR3 sequence: CASSPGTGAVVSYTF. CDR3 bases: TGTGCCAGCAGTCCCGGGACAGGGGCCGTCGTCAGCTACACCTTC.

The rearrangement uses TRBV19 and TRBJ2-7; 9 nucleotides align to TRBD1. J lost 3 bases, V lost 8 bases, and 11 bases had no gene match. Germline CDR1 reads LNHDA; CDR2 reads SQIVND (reference sequence). The CDR3 extends over 15 amino acids. CDR3 coding DNA: TGTGCCAGTTCCCTCAAGGACAGGGGAAGCTACGAGCAGTACTTC. Protein sequence: CASSLKDRGSYEQYF.

The chain recombines TRBV28 with TRBJ2-3, with 7 bases identical to TRBD1. J lost 3 bases, V lost 2 bases, and 11 bases had no gene match. The CDR3 loop spans 17 amino acids. Germline values: CDR1 MDHEN, CDR2 SYDVKM. CDR3 sequence: CASSLLSSTGFTDTQYF. The CDR3 coding sequence is TGTGCCAGCAGTTTACTATCATCGACAGGGTTTACAGATACGCAGTATTTT.

With respect to this clone: Additional DNA sequences in this sample encode the identical CDR3. The chain joins TRBV27 to TRBJ2-7; the D gene is possibly TRBD1 (5 bases). V was trimmed by 5 bases and J by 3 bases, leaving 8 bases between them. Germline-derived CDR1 and CDR2 are MNHEY and SMNVEV (reference sequence). This CDR3 is 12 amino acids long. The CDR3 spells CASSPTGYEQYF. The DNA for the CDR3 is TGTGCCAGCAGTCCCACAGGCTACGAGCAGTACTTC.

This chain links TRBV2 with TRBJ1-6, with a weak D call TRBD1 (6 bases). The ends were cut back, 4 bases at V and 7 bases at J, with 14 bases in the middle. The CDR3 has 15 amino acids. Germline V gives CDR1 SNHLY, CDR2 FYNNEI. CDR3 amino acids: CASSGMGQDNSPLHF. The CDR3 bases are TGTGCCAGCAGTGGCATGGGACAAGACAATTCACCCCTCCACTTT.

The CDR3 nucleotides are TGTGCCAGCAGACTATTATTAGGGGGACAGGTGACAACTAATGAAAAACTGTTTTTT. Residues: CASRLLLGGQVTTNEKLFF. The chain couples TRBV2 to TRBJ1-4, with 8 bases identical to TRBD1. The germline gives CDR1 SNHLY, CDR2 FYNNEI. Unmatched junction bases numbered 15, after V lost 6 bases and J lost 0 bases. This CDR3 has 19 residues. Filled out from reference TRBV2 and TRBJ1-4, the complete variable domain reads EPEVTQTPSHQVTQMGQEVILRCVPISNHLYFYWYRQILGQKVEFLVSFYNNEISEKSEIFDDQFSVERPDGSNFTLKIRSTKLEDSAMYFCASRLLLGGQVTTNEKLFFGSGTQLSVL.